Below, one T cell receptor (beta chain) is given with its context. Its antigen is not identified. The data belong to a study of T cell responses to AZD1222 COVID-19 vaccine. TCRdb's copy holds only in-frame clones and misses some; the assay was immunoSEQ multiplex PCR. The sample has 90,000 to 120,000 clones; about 90% are singletons. Study-wide results and limits: Clonal diversity was possibly underestimated; the donors were predominantly white British and more often female. Spike was spanned by vaccine-associated CD4 TCRs, with dominance at 160-218 and 743-854. Close to half of all spike-specific TCRs reportedly target regions of the variants that are unmutated. Two AZD1222 administrations were followed by greater Spike-specific TCR breadth and depth.

The source is an adult in good health. This specimen was peripheral blood, taken on day 0 of AZD1222 vaccination.

In nucleotides, the CDR3 is TGCGCCAGCAGCTCAGGTGGGGGACTAGCGGTCTACGAGCAGTACTTC. Translating gives CASSSGGGLAVYEQYF. V is TRBV5-1 and J is TRBJ2-7; 11 bases align to TRBD2. Trimming cost V 3 bases and J 3 bases; bases outside gene matches: 8. Per the germline V gene, CDR1 is SGHRS and CDR2 is YFSETQ. The CDR3 contains 16 residues.